A selection of T cell receptor beta chains follows, all from one sample in a study of blood T cell repertoires in COVID-19. Measured with immunoSEQ multiplex PCR; TCRdb has only the in-frame clones, and not every one. There are about 240,000 clones in the sample; roughly 90% occur only once, and roughly 2.6% lies in the top ten. Sequenced: PBMCs or T cells enriched from blood (not recorded which). These TCRs come from a woman between 25 and 40 years old with acute COVID-19. The conserved cysteine and the conserved F or W are not part of the CDR3 here. D genes are given only for firm matches. Part of the rows lack a size; the others show once, few, many or a class for expanded clones.

CDR3 length	clone size	D gene	V gene	CDR3 protein
11	many	TRBD1	TRBV10-1	ASSVTGGSEQY
12	.	.	TRBV5-3	ARSLERVPQPQH
14	.	.	TRBV19	ASSNLDRGINEKLF
13	once	.	TRBV11-2	ASSLQGPSTGELF
12	.	.	TRBV10-2	ASSESGHPETQY
12	once	.	TRBV3-1/TRBV3-2	ASSQYGRGYGYT
11	few	.	TRBV2	ASCRTIGNEQF
10	.	TRBD1	TRBV12-3/TRBV12-4	ASSRTGDEQY
13	.	TRBD1	TRBV4-3	ASSQLGQEPYEQY
15	few	TRBD1	TRBV7-8	ASSLTTGGEGTDTQY
11	.	.	TRBV6-5	ASSYDRNTEAF
14	.	TRBD1	TRBV19	ASSIGVLGTVYPQH
17	.	TRBD2	TRBV5-5	ASSFPAGQGGPRGYEQY
13	few	.	TRBV7-9	ASSLGSRGVEKLF
10	.	.	TRBV2	ASAGSNQPQH
13	.	.	TRBV14	ASSHRTHQEETQY
12	.	.	TRBV30	ALGRGTMNTEAF
14	.	TRBD1	TRBV10-1	ASSDLFRDSCEKLF
15	many	TRBD2	TRBV15	ATSGTSGANRDYEQY